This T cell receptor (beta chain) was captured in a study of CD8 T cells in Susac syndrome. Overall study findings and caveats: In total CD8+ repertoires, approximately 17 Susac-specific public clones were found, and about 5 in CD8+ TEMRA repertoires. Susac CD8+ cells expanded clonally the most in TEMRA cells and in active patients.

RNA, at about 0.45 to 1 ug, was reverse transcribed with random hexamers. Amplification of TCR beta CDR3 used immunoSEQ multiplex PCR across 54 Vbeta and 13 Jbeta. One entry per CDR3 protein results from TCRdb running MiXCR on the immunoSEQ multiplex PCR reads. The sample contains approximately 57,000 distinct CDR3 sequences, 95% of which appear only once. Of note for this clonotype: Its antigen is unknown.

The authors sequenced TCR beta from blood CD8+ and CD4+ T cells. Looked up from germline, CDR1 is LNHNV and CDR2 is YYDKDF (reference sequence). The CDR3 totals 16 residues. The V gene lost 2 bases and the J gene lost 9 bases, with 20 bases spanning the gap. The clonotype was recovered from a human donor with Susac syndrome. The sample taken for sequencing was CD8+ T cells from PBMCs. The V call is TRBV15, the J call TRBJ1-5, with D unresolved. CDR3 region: CATSRSTRAVIAPQHF. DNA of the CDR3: TGTGCCACCAGCAGATCGACCCGAGCGGTTATTGCGCCCCAGCATTTT.